The 31 T cell receptor beta chains reported below all come from one sample, sequenced in a study of T cell repertoires in aging, cancer and after chemotherapy. Rearranged V-D-J TRB sequences were amplified with a mixed TRB-A/B primer pool. One entry per CDR3 protein results from TCRdb running MiXCR on the multiplex PCR reads. The sample holds fewer than 6,500 distinct CDR3 sequences; roughly 30% are singletons and the top ten take about 7.5%. Peripheral blood genomic DNA, not sorted cells or RNA, was the template. The sequencing sample was made of blood. Receptors were obtained from a human donor with a blood cancer.

The table lists this clonotype with a few counts. The CDR3 region has the DNA TGTGCCAGCAGTTACCCCAGAACAGGGGTTGTGTCGGAAGAGCAGTACTTC. Protein sequence: CASSYPRTGVVSEEQYF. J is TRBJ2-7 and V is TRBV6-2 or TRBV6-3, with TRBD1 identical over 7 bases. V shed 2 bases, J shed 7 bases, and the junction held 17 bases outside the gene matches. Per germline, CDR1 MNHEY and CDR2 SVGEGT. This CDR3 is 17 amino acids long.

This clonotype is medium-sized by share. The CDR3 sequence: CASSARDTQYF. In DNA form, the CDR3 reads TGTGCCAGCAGTGCTCGAGATACGCAGTATTTT. V and J are TRBV6-6 and TRBJ2-3; D not certain. Germline V gene sequence: CDR1 MNHNY, CDR2 SVGAGI (reference sequence). V dropped 5 bases and J dropped 5 bases, with 5 bases sitting between them. The CDR3 totals 11 residues.

In this sample, this clonotype is medium-sized. V is TRBV5-4 and J is TRBJ2-5; 11 bases are shared with TRBD2. Trimming took 4 bases from V and 4 from J; bases not matched to a gene: 0. Germline assignment: CDR1 SGHNT and CDR2 YYREEE (reference sequence). The CDR3 extends over 13 amino acids. The CDR3 coding sequence is TGTGCCAGCAGCACTAGCGGGAGAGAGACCCAGTACTTC. Its protein product is CASSTSGRETQYF. Filled out from reference TRBV5-4 and TRBJ2-5, the complete variable domain reads ETGVTQSPTHLIKTRGQQVTLRCSSQSGHNTVSWYQQALGQGPQFIFQYYREEENGRGNFPPRFSGLQFPNYSSELNVNALELDDSALYLCASSTSGRETQYFGPGTRLLVL.

This clonotype qualifies as medium-sized. The CDR3, as DNA: TGTGCCAGCAGGAAGGACAGGGCTCAAGAGACCCAGTACTTC. Translating it yields CASRKDRAQETQYF. The J gene is TRBJ2-5, the V gene TRBV5-4; 8 nucleotides align to TRBD1. This CDR3 has 14 amino acids. With V trimmed by 5 bases and J by 2 bases, 5 bases remained unmatched. CDR1 is SGHNT, CDR2 YYREEE, per germline (reference sequence).

The genes are TRBV6-1 and TRBJ1-5; no firm D call. There are 16 residues in the CDR3. V lost 2 bases to trimming and J lost 2 bases, with 13 bases between them. Germline lookup yields CDR1 MNHNS and CDR2 SASEGT. CDR3 DNA: TGTGCCAGCAGTGAATTCGCCAAACGCGGCAATCAGCCCCAGCATTTT. This encodes CASSEFAKRGNQPQHF.

A note on this clonotype: A single base separates this from a much larger clone, so it may be a read error. The chain is built from TRBV19 and TRBJ2-2; TRBD2 might be the D (6 bases). CDR1 and CDR2 from the germline V gene are LNHDA and SQIVND (reference sequence). CDR3 size: 14 residues. The V end was cut by 6 bases, the J end by 8 bases, with 16 bases between. The CDR3 bases are TGTGCCAGTAGCTTGGGGGGTGAGCGGGGGGAGCTGTTTTTT. This translates into CASSLGGERGELFF. The full variable domain, rest sourced from reference TRBV19 and TRBJ2-2, is DGGITQSPKYLFRKEGQNVTLSCEQNLNHDAMYWYRQDPGQGLRLIYYSQIVNDFQKGDIAEGYSVSREKKESFPLTVTSAQKNPTAFYLCASSLGGERGELFFGEGSRLTVL.

The V gene is TRBV6-2 or TRBV6-3, the J gene TRBJ1-3; D is undetermined. With 10 bases removed from V and 2 bases from J, the gap between germline ends came to 18 bases. Germline loops: CDR1 MNHEY, CDR2 SVGEGT. The CDR3 is made up of 15 amino acids. In DNA form, the CDR3 reads TGTGCCACCAGCCCCGGATCCCCCCCTGGAAACACCATATATTTT. Translation gives CATSPGSPPGNTIYF.

This clonotype is classed as medium-sized (0.01 to 0.1%). The chain is built from TRBV19 and TRBJ2-3; no firm D call. The CDR3 contains 15 residues. Germline assignment: CDR1 LNHDA and CDR2 SQIVND (reference sequence). The V end was cut by 7 bases, the J end by 6 bases, with 20 bases between. DNA for the CDR3: TGTGCCAGTAATACAGCCTTGTCGGTGTCGGATACGCAGTATTTT. Translating gives CASNTALSVSDTQYF.

The rearrangement joins TRBV5-1 to TRBJ1-2; a possible D gene is TRBD1 (6 bases). Germline CDR1 SGHRS, CDR2 YFSETQ. The CDR3 covers 16 residues. Trimming left V 4 bases short and J 4 bases short, with 20 bases between. The CDR3 DNA reads as TGCGCCAGCAGCCCGGCCGGAGGGGGGGCTGCCTATGGCTACACCTTC. Protein product: CASSPAGGGAAYGYTF.

This clonotype ranks as medium-sized. V and J are TRBV24-1 and TRBJ2-3, with TRBD1 as a possible D gene (6 bases). Germline CDR1 and CDR2: KGHDR and SFDVKD. V dropped 5 bases and J dropped 5 bases, with 10 bases sitting between them. CDR3 length equals 13 residues. The CDR3 loop reads CATSALGGDTQYF. DNA for the CDR3: TGTGCCACCAGTGCCCTAGGGGGAGATACGCAGTATTTT.

This clonotype was picked up a small number of times. This rearrangement joins TRBV11-2 to TRBJ2-1, with D perhaps matching TRBD1 (6 bases). The CDR3 consists of 15 residues. Germline V gene data show CDR1 as SGHAT and CDR2 as FQNNGV. V lost 4 bases and J 4 bases, leaving 14 bases between the germline ends. CDR3 sequence (DNA): TGTGCCAGCAGCTCCCCACAGGGCTGGTACAATGAGCAGTTCTTC. As protein: CASSSPQGWYNEQFF. Filled out from reference TRBV11-2 and TRBJ2-1, the complete variable domain reads EAGVAQSPRYKIIEKRQSVAFWCNPISGHATLYWYQQILGQGPKLLIQFQNNGVVDDSQLPKDRFSAERLKGVDSTLKIQPAKLEDSAVYLCASSSPQGWYNEQFFGPGTRLTVL.

Notes on this clonotype: A much larger clonotype is one base distant, so this may be a read error. The CDR3 protein is CALSPNGVRRTF. CDR3 bases: TGTGCCTTGAGCCCAAACGGGGTTAGACGGACCTTC. The rearrangement uses TRBV30 and TRBJ1-2; D is undetermined. Trimming left V 7 bases short and J 14 bases short, with 23 bases between. The CDR3 consists of 12 residues. The germline gives CDR1 GTSNPN, CDR2 SVGIG (reference sequence).

This clonotype was seen a few times. The gene calls are TRBV6-1 and TRBJ2-7, with D unresolved. Trimming stripped 1 base from V and 0 bases from J, with 4 bases between. The CDR3 totals 13 residues. In germline, CDR1 is MNHNS, CDR2 SASEGT. The CDR3 spells CASSEGLSYEQYF. DNA for the CDR3: TGTGCCAGCAGTGAAGGGCTCTCCTACGAGCAGTACTTC.

This clonotype ranks as medium-sized. The chain uses TRBV29-1 and TRBJ2-7; 10 nucleotides align to TRBD1. Trimming took 5 bases from V and 3 from J; bases not matched to a gene: 1. Germline V gene lookup returns CDR1 SQVTM and CDR2 ANQGSEA. This CDR3 is built from 12 residues. In nucleotides, the CDR3 is TGCAGCGTTTGGACAGGGGGCTACGAGCAGTACTTC. Its translation is CSVWTGGYEQYF.

Sample share makes this clonotype medium-sized. CDR3 sequence: CASSLEASGRQTQYF. The CDR3 region has the DNA TGTGCCAGCAGCTTAGAGGCTAGCGGGAGACAGACCCAGTACTTC. The rearrangement uses TRBV7-6 and TRBJ2-5, with 10 nucleotides matching TRBD2. Germline assignment: CDR1 SGHVS and CDR2 FNYEAQ. Trimming at V came to 1 base and at J to 6 bases, leaving 5 bases not matched to a gene. CDR3 length equals 15 residues.

With respect to this clonotype: This may stem from a read error, because a much larger clone lies one nucleotide away. The chain carries TRBV6-5 and TRBJ2-7; D not resolved. The CDR3 loop spans 11 amino acids. The germline CDR1 and CDR2 sequences are MNHEY and SVGAGI. Between the trimmed V and J ends, which lost 7 bases and 5 bases, there was a span of 9 bases. Here the CDR3 DNA reads TGTGCCAGCAATAAGGGCCACGAGCAGTACTTC. Amino acids: CASNKGHEQYF.

The chain employs TRBV12-3 or TRBV12-4 and TRBJ2-7, with a possible D match to TRBD2 (6 bases). CDR3 size: 13 residues. V was cut by 2 bases and J by 6 bases, with 11 bases left in between. CDR3 amino acids: CASSLRLAFEQYF. The CDR3 DNA is TGTGCCAGCAGTTTAAGGCTAGCGTTCGAGCAGTACTTC.

Sample share makes this clonotype medium-sized (0.01 to 0.1%). V gene TRBV29-1 combines with J gene TRBJ1-1, with D uncertain. Germline V lookup: CDR1 SQVTM, CDR2 ANQGSEA. V was shortened by 6 bases and J by 2 bases, with 13 bases between the two germline ends. This CDR3 is 13 amino acids long. DNA for the CDR3: TGCAGCGTGTTGATCCAACTTAACACTGAAGCTTTCTTT. This translates into CSVLIQLNTEAFF.

Remarks on this clonotype: A much larger clone sits a single nucleotide away, making a read error possible. The chain joins TRBV29-1 to TRBJ2-7, with TRBD1 as a possible D gene (6 bases). CDR3 length equals 12 residues. Per the germline V gene, CDR1 is SQVTM and CDR2 is ANQGSEA. Trimming took off 7 bases at V and 3 bases at J, with 13 bases between the two ends. CDR3 nucleotide sequence: TGCAGCGCCTTGTGGGGGCGCTACGAGCAGTACTTC. As protein: CSALWGRYEQYF.

This CDR3 reads CASSLDLSQTFNYGYTF. The CDR3 nucleotides read TGTGCCAGCAGCTTAGATTTGAGCCAGACTTTTAACTATGGCTACACCTTC. The chain carries TRBV11-2 and TRBJ1-2, with unresolved D. CDR3 length: 17 residues. The germline gives CDR1 SGHAT, CDR2 FQNNGV. The germline V and J ends were trimmed by 0 bases and 1 base, with 15 bases remaining between them.

This clonotype is classed as medium-sized. The chain has TRBV5-6 and TRBJ2-5; D might be TRBD1 or TRBD2, each matching 5 bases. The CDR3 extends over 16 amino acids. Deletions cut 0 bases from V and 7 bases from J, with 19 bases between. Germline lookup yields CDR1 SGHDT and CDR2 YYEEEE. This chain's CDR3 is CASSLVRGPLFGTQYF. CDR3 sequence (DNA): TGTGCCAGCAGCTTGGTCCGGGGACCTCTCTTTGGGACCCAGTACTTC. Full variable domain (rest looked up from reference TRBV5-6 and TRBJ2-5): DAGVTQSPTHLIKTRGQQVTLRCSPKSGHDTVSWYQQALGQGPQFIFQYYEEEERQRGNFPDRFSGHQFPNYSSELNVNALLLGDSALYLCASSLVRGPLFGTQYFGPGTRLLVL.

For the CDR3, the DNA is TGTGCCAGCAGCTTGGTGGGGGGCGCGGGTCTTGGCACTGAAGCTTTCTTT. Its protein is CASSLVGGAGLGTEAFF. The V call is TRBV5-6, the J call TRBJ1-1, with TRBD1 as a possible D gene (6 bases). CDR1 and CDR2 (germline): SGHDT, YYEEEE. The V and J ends lost 0 bases and 4 bases respectively, with 19 bases between them. The CDR3 is 17 residues long.

As regards this clonotype: This could be a read error, since a much larger clone is one nucleotide away. The V gene is TRBV5-4, the J gene TRBJ1-2; D is uncertain. The CDR3 is 13 residues long. Germline assignment: CDR1 SGHNT and CDR2 YYREEE (reference sequence). CDR3 amino acids: CASRLERGYGYTF. DNA of the CDR3: TGTGCCAGCAGGTTGGAACGTGGCTATGGCTACACCTTC.

Only a few counts were recorded for this clonotype. V usage is TRBV30 and J usage is TRBJ2-7, with 10 positions matching TRBD2. The CDR3 spans 17 residues. The V segment lost 3 bases and the J segment 3 bases; nucleotides outside the gene matches: 14. Germline CDR1 and CDR2: GTSNPN and SVGIG (reference sequence). CDR3 loop: CAWRRSGTSERSYEQYF. Here the CDR3 DNA reads TGTGCCTGGAGAAGATCAGGGACTAGCGAACGGAGCTACGAGCAGTACTTC.

This chain links TRBV6-4 with TRBJ1-1; D may be TRBD1 (6 bases). V dropped 8 bases and J dropped 1 base, with 11 bases sitting between them. Germline values: CDR1 MRHNA, CDR2 SNTAGT. CDR3 length: 13 amino acids. The CDR3, as DNA: TGTGCCAGCGGGGACAAAAAGAACACTGAAGCTTTCTTT. It specifies CASGDKKNTEAFF.

This clonotype qualifies as medium-sized. J is TRBJ1-4 and V is TRBV6-2 or TRBV6-3; D remains ambiguous. Germline lookup yields CDR1 MNHEY and CDR2 SVGEGT. Trimming stripped 8 bases from V and 0 bases from J, with 13 bases between. This CDR3 region has 15 residues. CDR3 region: CASRPAASTNEKLFF. CDR3 bases: TGTGCCAGCCGCCCCGCAGCGTCAACTAATGAAAAACTGTTTTTT.

About this clonotype itself: The junction departs from germline at one end; a sequencing error may be responsible. This sequence joins TRBV18 and TRBJ2-7; 9 bases match TRBD2. Germline V gene lookup returns CDR1 KGHSH and CDR2 LQKENI. The CDR3 sequence is 15 residues long. The CDR3 is CASSPRASGTKVSDF. The CDR3 DNA is TGTGCCAGCTCACCTCGGGCTAGCGGGACTAAGGTATCGGACTTC.

The gene calls are TRBV4-3 and TRBJ2-7; the D gene is possibly TRBD2 (7 bases). Germline CDR1 reads LGHNA; CDR2 reads YSLEER. The CDR3 contains 14 residues. V lost 4 bases and J 4 bases, leaving 14 bases between the germline ends. The CDR3 DNA sequence: TGCGCCAGCAGCCCGAGGGGGGAGGGGTACGAGCAGTACTTC. Translation: CASSPRGEGYEQYF.

This rearrangement joins TRBV21-1 to TRBJ2-1; the DNA was not used to check the table's D call, TRBD1. TRBV21-1 is a documented pseudogene. The CDR3 extends over 18 amino acids. The CDR3 here is CASSKGSGTDSSYNEQFF. The CDR3 DNA sequence: TGTGCCAGCAGCAAAGGGTCGGGGACCGACAGCTCCTACAATGAGCAGTTCTTC.

This clonotype is medium-sized. The J gene is TRBJ2-1, the V gene TRBV5-5; 10 nucleotides line up with TRBD2. The CDR3 runs to 16 residues. Trimming removed 0 bases from V and 4 bases from J; junction bases left unmatched: 4. Looked up from germline, CDR1 is SGHKS and CDR2 is YYEKEE (reference sequence). This CDR3 is CASSLAGLADYNEQFF. The CDR3 nucleotides read TGTGCCAGCAGCTTGGCCGGACTAGCGGATTACAATGAGCAGTTCTTC.

This clonotype is classed as medium-sized. The rearrangement links TRBV20-1 to TRBJ2-7, with 13 bases fitting TRBD2. With V trimmed by 5 bases and J by 2 bases, 0 bases remained unmatched. The CDR3 has 13 residues. Germline loops: CDR1 DFQATT, CDR2 SNEGSKA (reference sequence). The CDR3 nucleotides are TGCAGTGCTGGGACTAGCGGGACCTACGAGCAGTACTTC. Translated: CSAGTSGTYEQYF.